This T cell receptor (beta chain) was obtained from a study of control samples from healthy donors and cancer patients (dated by TCRdb to about 2020). Library method: the immunoSEQ multiplex PCR assay. TCRdb took this table from immuneACCESS and kept in-frame rearrangements with V and J called. Such tables lack part of the clones; where checked against another copy, unresolved V genes explain under half of the gap, and the rest is unexplained. Recorded for this sample are 100,000 or so clones; around 80% of them occurred a single time. The ten largest make up roughly 10% of the sample. The CDR1 and CDR2 encoded by the germline V gene are SQVTM and ANQGSEA. Deletion took 5 bases off V and 6 bases off J, with a span of 17 bases between the germline ends. Spanning cysteine to phenylalanine, the CDR3 consists of 13 amino acids. Left in the record is the CDR3 DNA by itself, 39 bases read in frame from the first base.

Details on this clone: This clone's antigen is unknown. Base qualities are not at hand, and no much larger clone is one base apart.

Recombination linked TRBV29-1 to TRBJ2-7; no D gene call is confident. The receptor was derived from a woman between 25 and 40 years old in good health. The sample taken for sequencing was blood. The nucleotides read TGCAGCGTTCCCAGTGGGTGGGCCGGCGAGCAGTACTTC. Protein translation: CSVPSGWAGEQYF.